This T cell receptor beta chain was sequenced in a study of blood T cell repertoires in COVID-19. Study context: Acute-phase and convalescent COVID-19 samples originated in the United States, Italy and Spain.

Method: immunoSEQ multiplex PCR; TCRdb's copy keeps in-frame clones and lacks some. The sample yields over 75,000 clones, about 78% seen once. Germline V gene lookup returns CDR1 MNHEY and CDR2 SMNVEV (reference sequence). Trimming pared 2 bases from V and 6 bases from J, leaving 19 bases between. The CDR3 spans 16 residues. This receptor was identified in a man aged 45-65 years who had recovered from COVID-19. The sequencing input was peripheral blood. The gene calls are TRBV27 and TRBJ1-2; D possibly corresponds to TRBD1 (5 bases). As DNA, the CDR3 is TGTGCCAGCAGTTTAGCCTGGGCGGGGGATTCGAATGGCTACACCTTC. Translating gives CASSLAWAGDSNGYTF.